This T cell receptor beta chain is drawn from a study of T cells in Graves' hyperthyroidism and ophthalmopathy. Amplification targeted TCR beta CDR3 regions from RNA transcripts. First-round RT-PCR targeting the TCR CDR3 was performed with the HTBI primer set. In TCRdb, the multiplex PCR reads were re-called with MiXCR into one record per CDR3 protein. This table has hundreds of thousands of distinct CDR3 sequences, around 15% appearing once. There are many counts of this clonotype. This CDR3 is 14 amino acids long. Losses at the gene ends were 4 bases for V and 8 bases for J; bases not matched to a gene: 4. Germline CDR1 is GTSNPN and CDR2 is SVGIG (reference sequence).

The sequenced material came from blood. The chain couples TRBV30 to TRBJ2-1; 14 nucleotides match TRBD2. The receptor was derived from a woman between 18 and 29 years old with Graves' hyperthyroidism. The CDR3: CAWTGLAGAYEQFF. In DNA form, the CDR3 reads TGTGCCTGGACGGGACTAGCGGGAGCGTATGAGCAGTTCTTC.